This TCR beta chain was observed in a study of shared clonotypes between healthy human individuals. Findings of the study overall: Clonotype sharing among the donors was expected to vary with sequencing depth. A reduction in generation probabilities was seen for non-shared clonotypes relative to those shared by all four donors.

The CDR3 has 12 amino acids. Germline lookup yields CDR1 SGHDT and CDR2 YYEEEE. The V end lost 4 bases, the J end lost 4 bases, and 6 bases lay between the germline ends. HIV-negative, healthy adults without recent acute infections or vaccinations were the donors. The CD4+ fraction was divided into a CD45RA+ naive subset and a CD45RA-negative memory subset. With respect to this clone: What it recognizes is unknown. Other DNA sequences in the same sample also yield this CDR3.

Assay: immunoSEQ multiplex PCR; the TCRdb copy retains only in-frame clones and omits some. This table has 2 million to 3 million clones, around 90% appearing once. V gene TRBV5-6 combines with J gene TRBJ2-1; D gene unclear. This sequence originates from a man between 18 and 35 years old in good health. The sequencing sample was made of naive CD4+ T cells sorted from blood. Subset described: CD45RA+ positively selected. In DNA, the CDR3 is TGTGCCAGCAGCATGACATACAATGAGCAGTTCTTC. The encoded protein is CASSMTYNEQFF. Using reference TRBV5-6 and TRBJ2-1 for the parts outside the CDR3, the full variable domain is DAGVTQSPTHLIKTRGQQVTLRCSPKSGHDTVSWYQQALGQGPQFIFQYYEEEERQRGNFPDRFSGHQFPNYSSELNVNALLLGDSALYLCASSMTYNEQFFGPGTRLTVL.